The table lists the clone carrying this TCR beta chain with a few counts. The source of the sample is a study of T-cell reconstitution after alpha-beta-depleted transplantation in children. Researchers prepared the TCRbeta library using unique molecular identifiers, the study reports. TCRdb called the PCR reads again in MiXCR, with one record for every CDR3 protein. Counted here are roughly 300,000 distinct CDR3 sequences, around 10% occurring once; the ten biggest clones make up 2.4%. CDR1 and CDR2 (germline): KGHSH, LQKENI. The CDR3 has 18 amino acids. The V segment lost 3 bases and the J segment 2 bases; nucleotides outside the gene matches: 9.

The sequencing used PBMCs from the stem cell graft donor, collected from the stem cell graft. V and J are TRBV18 and TRBJ2-2; 10 nucleotides align to TRBD1. The clonotype originates from a human donor who donated a stem cell graft to a child with acute lymphoblastic leukemia. CDR3 protein: CASSPTSDRGPNTGELFF. CDR3 sequence (DNA): TGTGCCAGCTCACCGACCTCAGACAGGGGGCCTAACACCGGGGAGCTGTTTTTT.